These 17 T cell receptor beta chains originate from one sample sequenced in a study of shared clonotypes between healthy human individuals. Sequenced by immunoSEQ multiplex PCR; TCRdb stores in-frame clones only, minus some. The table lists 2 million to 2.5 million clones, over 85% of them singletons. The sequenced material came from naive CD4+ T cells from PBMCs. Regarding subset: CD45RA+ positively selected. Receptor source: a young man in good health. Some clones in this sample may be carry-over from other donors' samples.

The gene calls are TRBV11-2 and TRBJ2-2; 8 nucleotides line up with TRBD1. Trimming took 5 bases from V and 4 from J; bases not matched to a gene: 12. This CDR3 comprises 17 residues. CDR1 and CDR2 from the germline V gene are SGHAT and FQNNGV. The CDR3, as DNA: TGTGCCAGCAGCGCCCGGACAGGGTTTCTTAGCACCGGGGAGCTGTTTTTT. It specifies CASSARTGFLSTGELFF.

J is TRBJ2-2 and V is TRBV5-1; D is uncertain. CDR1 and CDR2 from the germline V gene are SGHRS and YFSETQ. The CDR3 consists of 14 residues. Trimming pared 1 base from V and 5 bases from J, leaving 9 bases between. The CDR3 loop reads CASSLLSPTGELFF. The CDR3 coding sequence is TGCGCCAGCAGCTTGTTATCCCCGACCGGGGAGCTGTTTTTT. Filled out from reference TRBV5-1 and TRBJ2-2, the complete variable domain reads KAGVTQTPRYLIKTRGQQVTLSCSPISGHRSVSWYQQTPGQGLQFLFEYFSETQRNKGNFPGRFSGRQFSNSRSEMNVSTLELGDSALYLCASSLLSPTGELFFGEGSRLTVL.

The CDR3 DNA reads TGCGCCAGCAGCGGGGAGGGCGAGACCCAGTACTTC. This gives the protein CASSGEGETQYF. The chain combines TRBV5-1 with TRBJ2-5; the match to TRBD2 covers 7 bases. The V gene end was trimmed by 4 bases and the J gene end by 5 bases; junction bases not matched to a gene: 2. The CDR3 runs 12 residues. Germline assignment: CDR1 SGHRS and CDR2 YFSETQ.

The CDR3 here is CASSVRPGQGVIGEAFF. CDR3 sequence (DNA): TGCGCCAGCAGCGTTAGGCCGGGACAGGGTGTTATCGGTGAAGCTTTCTTT. The rearrangement joins TRBV5-1 to TRBJ1-1; 9 bases fit TRBD1. CDR1 is SGHRS and CDR2 is YFSETQ in the germline V gene. J was trimmed by 7 bases and V by 4 bases; bases with no gene match: 17. The CDR3 sequence is 17 residues long.

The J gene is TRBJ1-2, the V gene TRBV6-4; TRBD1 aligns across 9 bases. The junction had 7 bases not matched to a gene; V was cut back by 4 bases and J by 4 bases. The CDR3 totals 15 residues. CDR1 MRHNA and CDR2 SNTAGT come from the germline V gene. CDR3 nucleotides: TGTGCCAGCAGTGTGGAACAGGGGGCTGGCTATGGCTACACCTTC. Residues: CASSVEQGAGYGYTF.

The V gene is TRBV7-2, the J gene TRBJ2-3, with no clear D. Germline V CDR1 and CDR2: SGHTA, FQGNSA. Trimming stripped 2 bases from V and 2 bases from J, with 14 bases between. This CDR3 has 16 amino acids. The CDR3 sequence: CASSLMRFRATDTQYF. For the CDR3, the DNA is TGTGCCAGCAGCTTAATGCGGTTCCGGGCCACAGATACGCAGTATTTT.

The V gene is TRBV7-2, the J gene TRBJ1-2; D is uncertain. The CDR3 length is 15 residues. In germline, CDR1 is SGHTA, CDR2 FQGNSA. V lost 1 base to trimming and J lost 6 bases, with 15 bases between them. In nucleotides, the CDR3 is TGTGCCAGCAGCTTAGAAAGAAGCGGGATCAATGGCTACACCTTC. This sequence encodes CASSLERSGINGYTF. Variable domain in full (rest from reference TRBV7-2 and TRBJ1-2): GAGVSQSPSNKVTEKGKDVELRCDPISGHTALYWYRQSLGQGLEFLIYFQGNSAPDKSGLPSDRFSAERTGGSVSTLTIQRTQQEDSAVYLCASSLERSGINGYTFGSGTRLTVV.

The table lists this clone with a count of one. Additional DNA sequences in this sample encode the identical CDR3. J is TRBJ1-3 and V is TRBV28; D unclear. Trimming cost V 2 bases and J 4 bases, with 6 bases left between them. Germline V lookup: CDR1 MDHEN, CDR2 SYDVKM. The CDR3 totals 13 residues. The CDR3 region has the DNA TGTGCCAGCAGTTTAACCCGGGGAAACACCATATATTTT. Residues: CASSLTRGNTIYF. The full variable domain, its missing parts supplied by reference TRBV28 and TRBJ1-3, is DVKVTQSSRYLVKRTGEKVFLECVQDMDHENMFWYRQDPGLGLRLIYFSYDVKMKEKGDIPEGYSVSREKKERFSLILESASTNQTSMYLCASSLTRGNTIYFGEGSWLTVV.

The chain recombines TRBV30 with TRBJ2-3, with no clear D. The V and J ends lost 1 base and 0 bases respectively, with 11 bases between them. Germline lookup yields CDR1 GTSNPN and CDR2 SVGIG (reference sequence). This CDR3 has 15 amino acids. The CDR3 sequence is CAWSGQPTSTDTQYF. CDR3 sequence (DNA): TGTGCCTGGAGTGGGCAGCCCACTAGCACAGATACGCAGTATTTT.

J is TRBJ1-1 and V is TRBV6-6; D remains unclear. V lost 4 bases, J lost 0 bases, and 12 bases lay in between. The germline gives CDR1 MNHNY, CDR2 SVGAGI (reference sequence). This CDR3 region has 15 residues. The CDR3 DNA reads TGTGCCAGCAGTTCAGGAATCACTATGAACACTGAAGCTTTCTTT. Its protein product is CASSSGITMNTEAFF.

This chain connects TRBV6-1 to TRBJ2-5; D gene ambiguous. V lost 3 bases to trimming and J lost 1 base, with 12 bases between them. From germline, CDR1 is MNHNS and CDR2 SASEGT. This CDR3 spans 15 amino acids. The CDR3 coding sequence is TGTGCCAGCAGTGATACTGGAGTCCCCCAAGAGACCCAGTACTTC. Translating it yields CASSDTGVPQETQYF.

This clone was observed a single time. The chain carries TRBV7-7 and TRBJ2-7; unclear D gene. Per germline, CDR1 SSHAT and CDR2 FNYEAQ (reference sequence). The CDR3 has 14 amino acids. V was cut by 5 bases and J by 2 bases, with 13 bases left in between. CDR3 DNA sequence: TGTGCCAGCAGCGTCACCTCGGACGCCTACGAGCAGTACTTC. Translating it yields CASSVTSDAYEQYF.

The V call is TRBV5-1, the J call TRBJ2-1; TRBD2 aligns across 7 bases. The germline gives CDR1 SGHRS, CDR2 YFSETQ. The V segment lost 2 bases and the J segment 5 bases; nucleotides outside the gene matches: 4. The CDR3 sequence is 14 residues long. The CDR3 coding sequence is TGCGCCAGCAGCTTTAGCGGGCCTAACAATGAGCAGTTCTTC. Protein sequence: CASSFSGPNNEQFF.

The CDR3 bases are TGTGCCAGCAGCTTAAAGACAGGGGAGAACACTGAAGCTTTCTTT. This codes for CASSLKTGENTEAFF. The chain employs TRBV5-4 and TRBJ1-1; 8 bases fit TRBD1. There are 15 residues in the CDR3. Germline CDR1 is SGHNT and CDR2 is YYREEE (reference sequence). Trimming cost V 2 bases and J 1 base; bases outside gene matches: 4.

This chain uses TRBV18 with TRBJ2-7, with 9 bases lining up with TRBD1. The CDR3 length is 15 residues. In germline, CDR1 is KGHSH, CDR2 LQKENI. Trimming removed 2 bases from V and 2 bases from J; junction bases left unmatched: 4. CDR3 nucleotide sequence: TGTGCCAGCTCACCAAAGGACAGGGGAGCCTACGAGCAGTACTTC. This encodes CASSPKDRGAYEQYF. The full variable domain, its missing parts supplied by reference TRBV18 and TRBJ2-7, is NAGVMQNPRHLVRRRGQEARLRCSPMKGHSHVYWYRQLPEEGLKFMVYLQKENIIDESGMPKERFSAEFPKEGPSILRIQQVVRGDSAAYFCASSPKDRGAYEQYFGPGTRLTVT.

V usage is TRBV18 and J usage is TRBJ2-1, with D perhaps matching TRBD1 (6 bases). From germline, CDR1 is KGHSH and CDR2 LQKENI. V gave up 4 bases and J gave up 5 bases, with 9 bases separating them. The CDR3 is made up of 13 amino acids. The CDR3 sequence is CASSLGGHNEQFF. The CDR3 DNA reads TGTGCCAGCTCACTAGGGGGACACAATGAGCAGTTCTTC.

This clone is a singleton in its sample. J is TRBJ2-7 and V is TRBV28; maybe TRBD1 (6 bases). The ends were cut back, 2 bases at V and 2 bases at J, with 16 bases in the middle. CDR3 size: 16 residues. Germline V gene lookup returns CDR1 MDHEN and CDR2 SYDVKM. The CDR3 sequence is CASSLPPGAGAYEQYF. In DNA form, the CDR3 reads TGTGCCAGCAGTTTACCCCCCGGGGCAGGGGCCTACGAGCAGTACTTC.